Listed below are T cell receptor beta chains from one sample, sequenced in a study of blood T cells in healthy people across ages. TCRdb independently ran MiXCR on the 5' RACE reads; one entry per CDR3 protein. The sample consists of 1.5 million or so distinct CDR3 sequences, under 55% of them appearing once. The sequencing input was blood. The receptors were sampled from a woman aged 18-29 years in good health. Both conserved end residues are part of each CDR3. Fields, in order: V gene, D gene, clone size, J gene, CDR3 protein, CDR3 DNA. D genes are given only for firm matches. Size tells how often a clone was seen (once, few, many) or the class of an expanded clone, and some rows leave it out.

V gene: TRBV2; D gene: NA; clone size: NA; J gene: TRBJ1-5; CDR3 protein: CASSGRNREQPQHF; CDR3 DNA: TGTGCCAGCAGTGGTAGGAACAGGGAACAGCCCCAGCATTTT
V gene: TRBV20-1; D gene: NA; clone size: NA; J gene: TRBJ1-1; CDR3 protein: CSARGTTGNTEAFF; CDR3 DNA: TGCAGTGCTAGAGGGACGACAGGCAACACTGAAGCTTTCTTT
V gene: TRBV28; D gene: NA; clone size: few; J gene: TRBJ1-2; CDR3 protein: CASIPGTAGHGEDGYTF; CDR3 DNA: TGTGCCAGCATCCCGGGAACTGCCGGCCACGGGGAGGATGGCTACACCTTC
V gene: TRBV20-1; D gene: TRBD1; clone size: NA; J gene: TRBJ1-1; CDR3 protein: CSAGDRGEPEAFF; CDR3 DNA: TGCAGTGCTGGGGACAGGGGGGAACCTGAAGCTTTCTTT
V gene: TRBV3-1; D gene: NA; clone size: few; J gene: TRBJ1-1; CDR3 protein: CASSDPLSVGAFF; CDR3 DNA: TGTGCCAGCAGCGACCCTTTGTCTGTCGGAGCTTTCTTT
V gene: TRBV24-1; D gene: NA; clone size: few; J gene: TRBJ2-1; CDR3 protein: CATSVGPGSEQFF; CDR3 DNA: TGTGCCACCAGTGTGGGACCGGGGAGTGAGCAGTTCTTC
V gene: TRBV5-1; D gene: NA; clone size: NA; J gene: TRBJ1-1; CDR3 protein: CASSVGGWGTEAFF; CDR3 DNA: TGCGCCAGCAGCGTAGGGGGTTGGGGAACTGAAGCTTTCTTT
V gene: TRBV9; D gene: TRBD2; clone size: few; J gene: TRBJ2-1; CDR3 protein: CASSVYNRGGWNEQFF; CDR3 DNA: TGTGCCAGCAGCGTATACAATCGGGGGGGCTGGAATGAGCAGTTCTTC
V gene: TRBV20-1; D gene: NA; clone size: NA; J gene: TRBJ2-7; CDR3 protein: CSARPTAYEQYF; CDR3 DNA: TGCAGTGCTAGACCTACAGCATATGAGCAGTACTTC
V gene: TRBV15; D gene: NA; clone size: NA; J gene: TRBJ1-5; CDR3 protein: CATSREPRAMENQPQHF; CDR3 DNA: TGTGCCACCAGCAGAGAACCGAGGGCTATGGAAAATCAGCCCCAGCATTTT
V gene: TRBV20-1; D gene: NA; clone size: NA; J gene: TRBJ2-3; CDR3 protein: CSAYGSGTDTQYF; CDR3 DNA: TGCAGTGCCTACGGTAGTGGGACAGATACGCAGTATTTT
V gene: TRBV7-2; D gene: TRBD1; clone size: NA; J gene: TRBJ2-3; CDR3 protein: CASRRPGQGPDTQYF; CDR3 DNA: TGTGCCAGCAGGCGCCCGGGACAGGGTCCAGATACGCAGTATTTT
V gene: TRBV9; D gene: TRBD1; clone size: NA; J gene: TRBJ2-6; CDR3 protein: CASSVGQGAGANVLTF; CDR3 DNA: TGTGCCAGCAGCGTAGGACAGGGGGCTGGGGCCAACGTCCTGACTTTC
V gene: TRBV15; D gene: NA; clone size: NA; J gene: TRBJ2-5; CDR3 protein: CATSRDGQRETQYF; CDR3 DNA: TGTGCCACCAGCAGAGATGGTCAGCGGGAGACCCAGTACTTC
V gene: TRBV25-1; D gene: TRBD2; clone size: NA; J gene: TRBJ2-7; CDR3 protein: CASSEYGGGYEQYF; CDR3 DNA: TGTGCCAGCAGTGAATATGGCGGGGGCTACGAGCAGTACTTC
V gene: TRBV14; D gene: NA; clone size: few; J gene: TRBJ2-1; CDR3 protein: CASSPPGREQFF; CDR3 DNA: TGTGCCAGCAGCCCCCCCGGAAGGGAGCAGTTCTTC
V gene: TRBV27; D gene: NA; clone size: NA; J gene: TRBJ1-5; CDR3 protein: CASNAGGSNQPQHF; CDR3 DNA: TGTGCCAGCAATGCCGGGGGTAGCAATCAGCCCCAGCATTTT
V gene: TRBV10-3; D gene: NA; clone size: few; J gene: TRBJ1-1; CDR3 protein: CAISELALGRDTEAFF; CDR3 DNA: TGTGCCATCAGTGAGTTGGCCCTTGGTAGGGACACTGAAGCTTTCTTT
V gene: TRBV3-1; D gene: NA; clone size: NA; J gene: TRBJ1-2; CDR3 protein: CASSQDWGADGYTF; CDR3 DNA: TGTGCCAGCAGCCAAGATTGGGGGGCCGATGGCTACACCTTC
V gene: TRBV27; D gene: NA; clone size: NA; J gene: TRBJ2-1; CDR3 protein: CASSQGRAAYNEKFF; CDR3 DNA: TGTGCCAGCAGTCAGGGACGAGCGGCCTACAATGAGAAGTTCTTC
V gene: TRBV12-3/TRBV12-4; D gene: NA; clone size: many; J gene: TRBJ1-6; CDR3 protein: CASSLSSYNSPLHF; CDR3 DNA: TGTGCCAGCAGTTTGAGCTCCTATAATTCACCCCTCCACTTT
V gene: TRBV7-2; D gene: NA; clone size: NA; J gene: TRBJ2-1; CDR3 protein: CASGYRERDLQFF; CDR3 DNA: TGTGCCAGCGGCTATAGGGAACGGGACTTACAGTTCTTC
V gene: TRBV15; D gene: NA; clone size: NA; J gene: TRBJ2-1; CDR3 protein: CATSRVQASYEQFF; CDR3 DNA: TGTGCCACCAGCAGAGTGCAGGCCTCCTACGAGCAGTTCTTC
V gene: TRBV4-1; D gene: NA; clone size: NA; J gene: TRBJ2-2; CDR3 protein: CASSHSFGLFANTGELFF; CDR3 DNA: TGCGCCAGCAGCCACTCGTTTGGACTATTCGCGAACACCGGGGAGCTGTTTTTT
V gene: TRBV6-2/TRBV6-3; D gene: NA; clone size: NA; J gene: TRBJ1-1; CDR3 protein: CASLIGWQGVNTEAFF; CDR3 DNA: TGTGCCAGCCTCATCGGGTGGCAGGGCGTGAACACTGAAGCTTTCTTT
V gene: TRBV2; D gene: TRBD2; clone size: NA; J gene: TRBJ2-1; CDR3 protein: CASSGLAGDREFF; CDR3 DNA: TGTGCCAGCAGTGGCCTAGCGGGAGACAGGGAGTTCTTC
V gene: TRBV29-1; D gene: NA; clone size: NA; J gene: TRBJ2-7; CDR3 protein: CSVEKTARRYF; CDR3 DNA: TGCAGCGTTGAAAAGACTGCGAGGAGGTACTTC
V gene: TRBV20-1; D gene: NA; clone size: NA; J gene: TRBJ2-5; CDR3 protein: CSAPLYGETQYF; CDR3 DNA: TGCAGTGCCCCCCTGTATGGGGAGACCCAGTACTTC
V gene: TRBV6-5; D gene: NA; clone size: NA; J gene: TRBJ2-2; CDR3 protein: CASSSFEYTGELFF; CDR3 DNA: TGTGCCAGCAGCTCGTTTGAGTACACCGGGGAGCTGTTTTTT
V gene: TRBV2; D gene: NA; clone size: many; J gene: TRBJ1-6; CDR3 protein: CASSGRWQRTTPLHF; CDR3 DNA: TGTGCCAGCAGTGGCCGATGGCAACGGACGACACCCCTCCACTTT
V gene: TRBV4-3; D gene: TRBD2; clone size: few; J gene: TRBJ2-3; CDR3 protein: CASSQESLAGPQYTDTQYF; CDR3 DNA: TGCGCCAGCAGCCAAGAAAGTCTAGCGGGGCCCCAGTACACAGATACGCAGTATTTT
V gene: TRBV28; D gene: NA; clone size: NA; J gene: TRBJ2-7; CDR3 protein: CASSPGIGTRQYF; CDR3 DNA: TGTGCCAGCAGTCCCGGGATCGGAACAAGGCAGTACTTC
V gene: TRBV27; D gene: TRBD1; clone size: NA; J gene: TRBJ1-1; CDR3 protein: CASSGQQGTPAFF; CDR3 DNA: TGTGCCAGCAGTGGTCAACAGGGGACACCTGCTTTCTTT
V gene: TRBV20-1; D gene: TRBD2; clone size: few; J gene: TRBJ2-3; CDR3 protein: CSASSKGGPSDTQYF; CDR3 DNA: TGCAGTGCTAGTTCGAAGGGAGGGCCATCAGATACGCAGTATTTT
V gene: TRBV20-1; D gene: NA; clone size: NA; J gene: TRBJ1-5; CDR3 protein: CSARGRGLGQPQHF; CDR3 DNA: TGCAGTGCTAGAGGAAGGGGGTTAGGGCAGCCCCAGCATTTT
V gene: TRBV30; D gene: NA; clone size: NA; J gene: TRBJ1-2; CDR3 protein: CAWSRSAAVGGGYTF; CDR3 DNA: TGTGCCTGGAGTAGATCGGCCGCGGTAGGCGGTGGCTACACCTTC
V gene: TRBV6-2/TRBV6-3; D gene: NA; clone size: NA; J gene: TRBJ1-2; CDR3 protein: CASKDGYGYTF; CDR3 DNA: TGTGCCAGCAAGGACGGATATGGCTACACCTTC
V gene: TRBV7-2; D gene: NA; clone size: NA; J gene: TRBJ1-4; CDR3 protein: CASSPWGAGTNEKLFF; CDR3 DNA: TGTGCCAGCAGCCCCTGGGGGGCGGGGACTAATGAAAAACTGTTTTTT
V gene: TRBV7-2; D gene: TRBD2; clone size: NA; J gene: TRBJ2-1; CDR3 protein: CASSVDSGSSEQFF; CDR3 DNA: TGTGCCAGCAGCGTCGATAGCGGGAGCTCTGAGCAGTTCTTC
V gene: TRBV20-1; D gene: TRBD2; clone size: NA; J gene: TRBJ2-1; CDR3 protein: CSATAVRVAGQETQFF; CDR3 DNA: TGCAGTGCTACCGCGGTTAGGGTAGCGGGACAAGAGACCCAGTTCTTC
V gene: TRBV6-5; D gene: TRBD1; clone size: NA; J gene: TRBJ2-5; CDR3 protein: CASSTLGQIAGETQYF; CDR3 DNA: TGTGCCAGCAGTACGTTGGGACAGATTGCAGGAGAGACCCAGTACTTC
V gene: TRBV7-2; D gene: TRBD1; clone size: NA; J gene: TRBJ1-5; CDR3 protein: CASSLSRDRNQPQHF; CDR3 DNA: TGTGCCAGCAGCTTATCGCGGGACAGGAATCAGCCCCAGCATTTT
V gene: TRBV7-9; D gene: TRBD1; clone size: once; J gene: TRBJ1-2; CDR3 protein: CASSSTRTGSWANYGYTF; CDR3 DNA: TGTGCCAGCAGCTCGACTCGGACAGGGAGTTGGGCCAACTATGGCTACACCTTC
V gene: TRBV20-1; D gene: TRBD1; clone size: NA; J gene: TRBJ2-5; CDR3 protein: CSAGDRRSYNEQYF; CDR3 DNA: TGCAGTGCTGGGGACAGGCGCTCCTACAATGAGCAGTACTTC
V gene: TRBV12-3/TRBV12-4; D gene: NA; clone size: NA; J gene: TRBJ2-3; CDR3 protein: CASSVIGADTQYF; CDR3 DNA: TGTGCCAGCAGTGTCATCGGCGCAGATACGCAGTATTTT
V gene: TRBV12-3/TRBV12-4; D gene: NA; clone size: many; J gene: TRBJ2-1; CDR3 protein: CASSLVETNEQFF; CDR3 DNA: TGTGCCAGCAGTTTAGTAGAGACGAATGAGCAGTTCTTC
V gene: TRBV20-1; D gene: NA; clone size: NA; J gene: TRBJ2-7; CDR3 protein: CSARGESSAYEQYF; CDR3 DNA: TGCAGTGCTAGAGGGGAGTCTAGCGCCTACGAGCAGTACTTC
V gene: TRBV20-1; D gene: NA; clone size: NA; J gene: TRBJ2-2; CDR3 protein: CSARSAPWTNKNTGELFF; CDR3 DNA: TGCAGTGCTAGATCGGCCCCTTGGACTAACAAGAACACCGGGGAGCTGTTTTTT
V gene: TRBV5-5; D gene: NA; clone size: NA; J gene: TRBJ1-1; CDR3 protein: CASSWELPMNTEAFF; CDR3 DNA: TGTGCCAGCAGCTGGGAGTTGCCTATGAACACTGAAGCTTTCTTT
V gene: TRBV12-3/TRBV12-4; D gene: NA; clone size: few; J gene: TRBJ2-7; CDR3 protein: CASSPSDRHTYEQYF; CDR3 DNA: TGTGCCAGCAGTCCATCGGACCGACACACCTACGAGCAGTACTTC
V gene: TRBV27; D gene: TRBD2; clone size: NA; J gene: TRBJ2-1; CDR3 protein: CASSLSGFAGVAHNEQFF; CDR3 DNA: TGTGCCAGCAGTTTATCGGGGTTCGCGGGAGTCGCCCACAATGAGCAGTTCTTC
V gene: TRBV27; D gene: NA; clone size: few; J gene: TRBJ1-1; CDR3 protein: CASMFLGKGAEAFF; CDR3 DNA: TGTGCCAGCATGTTTTTAGGGAAGGGGGCTGAAGCTTTCTTT
V gene: TRBV21-1; D gene: NA; clone size: NA; J gene: TRBJ1-5; CDR3 protein: CASSEWTGRVAFYSNQPQHF; CDR3 DNA: TGTGCCAGCAGCGAATGGACAGGGAGGGTCGCATTTTATAGCAATCAGCCCCAGCATTTT